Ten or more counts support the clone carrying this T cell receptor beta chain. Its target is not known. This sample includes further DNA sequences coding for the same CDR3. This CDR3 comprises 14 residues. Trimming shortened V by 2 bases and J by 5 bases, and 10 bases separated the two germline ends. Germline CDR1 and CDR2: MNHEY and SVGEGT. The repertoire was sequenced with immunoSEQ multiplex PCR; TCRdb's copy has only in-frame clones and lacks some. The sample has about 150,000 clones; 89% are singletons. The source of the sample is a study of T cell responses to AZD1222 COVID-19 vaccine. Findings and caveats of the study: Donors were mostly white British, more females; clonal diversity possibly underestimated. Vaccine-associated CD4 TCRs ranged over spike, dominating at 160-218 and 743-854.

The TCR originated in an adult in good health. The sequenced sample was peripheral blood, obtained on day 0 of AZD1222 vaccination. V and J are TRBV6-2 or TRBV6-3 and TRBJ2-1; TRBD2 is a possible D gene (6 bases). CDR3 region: CASSYGGTNNEQFF. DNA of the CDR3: TGTGCCAGCAGTTACGGCGGGACCAACAATGAGCAGTTCTTC.